This T cell receptor (beta chain) emerged from a study of molecular identifiers for immune sequencing clone quantification. General observations from the study: Over 99% of effector molecules, yet under 1% of naive-cell molecules, were held by clones above 20 RNA copies.

At least ten counts were recorded for this clonotype. Its target is unknown. TCRdb recomputed calls from the PCR reads with MiXCR, one row per CDR3 protein. The table lists over 550,000 distinct CDR3 sequences, about 25% of them singletons. Sequencing was carried out using naive CD8+ T cells from blood, with Jurkat cell RNA spiked in. Subset indicated: FACS-sorted CD8+CD4-CCR7+CD45RA+ naive T cells. The sequence derives from a human donor in good health. Some libraries in this study had Jurkat cell RNA spiked in.

The CDR3 coding sequence is TGTGCCAGCTCTCTTCCTCCAAACGAGACCCAGTACTTC. This sequence encodes CASSLPPNETQYF. The J gene is TRBJ2-5, the V gene TRBV2, with D hard to call. The CDR3 consists of 13 residues. Trimming pared 8 bases from V and 5 bases from J, leaving 15 bases between. Germline CDR1 SNHLY, CDR2 FYNNEI.